The clone carrying this TCR beta chain was picked up a small number of times. The data were obtained in a study of T-cell reconstitution after alpha-beta-depleted transplantation in children. The ends were cut back, 2 bases at V and 0 bases at J, with 8 bases in the middle. CDR1 is LGHNA and CDR2 is YNFKEQ in the germline V gene. CDR3 length equals 16 residues. Unique molecular identifiers were incorporated into the prepared TCRbeta library. MiXCR was run by TCRdb on the PCR reads, yielding one entry per CDR3 protein. This table holds hundreds of thousands of distinct CDR3 sequences, around 15% found once.

The sample here was PBMCs, mostly from graft donor cells, taken 360 days after TCRalphabeta/CD19-depleted stem cell transplant. The rearrangement uses TRBV4-2 and TRBJ2-6; the D is unclear. The origin of this receptor is a male patient under 10 years old who had a stem cell transplant for acute lymphoblastic leukemia, so the T cells may come from the graft donor. CDR3 DNA sequence: TGTGCCAGCAGCCAAAGTTCCCGCTCTGGGGCCAACGTCCTGACTTTC. This gives the protein CASSQSSRSGANVLTF.